Below, 21 T cell receptor beta chains from the same sample are listed, as sequenced in a study of shared clonotypes between healthy human individuals. Assay: immunoSEQ multiplex PCR; the TCRdb copy retains only in-frame clones and omits some. This repertoire shows over a million clones, around 97% found once; its top ten account for approximately 1.1%. Sequencing was performed on naive CD4+ T cells sorted from blood. Described subset: CD45RA+ positively selected. All receptors derive from a man in his thirties or forties in good health.

V and J are TRBV2 and TRBJ2-7, with D tentatively TRBD1 (6 bases). The germline V and J ends were trimmed by 5 bases and 7 bases, with 21 bases remaining between them. The CDR3 runs 15 residues. CDR1 and CDR2 (germline): SNHLY, FYNNEI. CDR3 residues: CASSSPGQGQREQYF. CDR3 bases: TGTGCCAGCAGTAGCCCTGGGCAGGGGCAACGAGAGCAGTACTTC.

J is TRBJ2-7 and V is TRBV28; unclear D gene. CDR1 is MDHEN and CDR2 is SYDVKM in the germline V gene. The CDR3 is 12 residues long. Here the CDR3 reads CDPDRNSYEQYF. DNA of the CDR3: TGTGACCCCGACCGAAACTCCTACGAGCAGTACTTC.

J is TRBJ2-3 and V is TRBV6-1; D perhaps matches TRBD2 (6 bases). This CDR3 is built from 15 residues. The V gene lost 6 bases and the J gene lost 0 bases, with 13 bases spanning the gap. Germline CDR1 is MNHNS and CDR2 is SASEGT. CDR3 bases: TGTGCCAGCAGCGGGCCGGGAGCTAGCACAGATACGCAGTATTTT. It specifies CASSGPGASTDTQYF.

CDR3: CATSSGSQGPESAFYGYTF. Written as DNA, the CDR3 is TGTGCCACCAGCAGCGGGTCCCAGGGGCCAGAAAGTGCTTTCTATGGCTACACCTTC. The V call is TRBV15, the J call TRBJ1-2, with a possible D match to TRBD1 (6 bases). This CDR3 comprises 19 residues. Germline V gene lookup returns CDR1 LNHNV and CDR2 YYDKDF (reference sequence). V gave up 3 bases and J gave up 4 bases, with 27 bases separating them.

This chain uses TRBV5-5 with TRBJ2-5; D tentatively reads TRBD1 or TRBD2 (6 bases each). CDR3 length equals 14 residues. Deletions cut 6 bases from V and 5 bases from J, with 17 bases between. Germline V lookup: CDR1 SGHKS, CDR2 YYEKEE (reference sequence). The CDR3 DNA reads as TGTGCCAGCACCCACCCCGGGGGCTGGGAGACCCAGTACTTC. Amino acids: CASTHPGGWETQYF.

The chain employs TRBV7-9 and TRBJ2-6, with TRBD2 matching over 7 bases. The J segment lost 0 bases and the V segment lost 5 bases, leaving 10 bases of the junction unmatched. CDR3 length: 18 amino acids. Germline CDR1 reads SEHNR; CDR2 reads FQNEAQ (reference sequence). The CDR3 sequence is CASSHVVAGHSGANVLTF. The CDR3 DNA reads TGTGCCAGCAGCCATGTGGTAGCGGGCCACTCTGGGGCCAACGTCCTGACTTTC.

The CDR3 is CASVRGVGNQPQHF. As DNA, the CDR3 is TGTGCCAGCGTCCGGGGAGTGGGCAATCAGCCCCAGCATTTT. The chain combines TRBV6-6 with TRBJ1-5; D not resolved. Trimming stripped 8 bases from V and 2 bases from J, with 13 bases between. CDR1 and CDR2 from the germline V gene are MNHNY and SVGAGI (reference sequence). CDR3 length equals 14 residues.

V usage is TRBV2 and J usage is TRBJ2-3; 7 nucleotides agree with TRBD1. Germline loops: CDR1 SNHLY, CDR2 FYNNEI. V was clipped by 3 bases and J by 0 bases; unmatched bases: 3. The length of the CDR3 is 15 residues. CDR3 DNA: TGTGCCAGCAGTGATCCGGGACAGAGCACAGATACGCAGTATTTT. It encodes CASSDPGQSTDTQYF.

V and J are TRBV18 and TRBJ2-3; TRBD2 agrees at 12 bases. V lost 1 base and J lost 6; bases outside the gene matches: 8. From germline, CDR1 is KGHSH and CDR2 LQKENI. The CDR3 is 17 residues long. In DNA form, the CDR3 reads TGTGCCAGCTCACCACGACCTAGCGGGAGGGCCATGGATACGCAGTATTTT. The encoded protein is CASSPRPSGRAMDTQYF.

The chain recombines TRBV7-9 with TRBJ1-2, with 10 bases that match TRBD1. The CDR3 contains 15 residues. Looked up from germline, CDR1 is SEHNR and CDR2 is FQNEAQ (reference sequence). V lost 5 bases and J lost 5; bases outside the gene matches: 8. In DNA form, the CDR3 reads TGTGCCAGCAGCCCTGGGGACAGGGGAAGGTATGGCTACACCTTC. This sequence encodes CASSPGDRGRYGYTF.

The rearrangement joins TRBV5-8 to TRBJ1-4, with unresolved D. This CDR3 contains 16 residues. The germline gives CDR1 SGHTS, CDR2 YDEGEE. Trimming took 1 base from V and 1 from J, leaving 11 bases between them. The CDR3 loop reads CASSLLGIGTNEKLFF. In nucleotides, the CDR3 is TGTGCCAGCAGCTTGTTGGGTATTGGAACTAATGAAAAACTGTTTTTT.

V and J are TRBV19 and TRBJ1-5; the D gene is possibly TRBD1 (5 bases). Per germline, CDR1 LNHDA and CDR2 SQIVND (reference sequence). The CDR3 runs 15 residues. The germline V and J ends were trimmed by 5 bases and 3 bases, with 14 bases remaining between them. CDR3 sequence reads: CASSPWGRVNQPQHF. DNA for the CDR3: TGTGCCAGTAGTCCCTGGGGCAGGGTCAATCAGCCCCAGCATTTT. The whole variable domain, remainder taken from reference TRBV19 and TRBJ1-5, is DGGITQSPKYLFRKEGQNVTLSCEQNLNHDAMYWYRQDPGQGLRLIYYSQIVNDFQKGDIAEGYSVSREKKESFPLTVTSAQKNPTAFYLCASSPWGRVNQPQHFGDGTRLSIL.

The chain couples TRBV28 to TRBJ2-7; TRBD1 agrees at 10 bases. Germline assignment: CDR1 MDHEN and CDR2 SYDVKM. V lost 6 bases, J lost 0 bases, and 5 bases stayed unmatched. The CDR3 covers 15 residues. Written as DNA, the CDR3 is TGTGCCAGCAGCCCCGGACAGGGGGTCTCCTACGAGCAGTACTTC. It encodes CASSPGQGVSYEQYF.

The chain uses TRBV5-5 and TRBJ2-2; D possibly uses TRBD1 or TRBD2 (5 bases each). The germline V gene encodes CDR1 SGHKS and CDR2 YYEKEE (reference sequence). Trimming took off 3 bases at V and 3 bases at J, with 9 bases between the two ends. This CDR3 spans 14 amino acids. CDR3 sequence (DNA): TGTGCCAGCAGCTCGGGACCAGACACCGGGGAGCTGTTTTTT. It yields the protein CASSSGPDTGELFF.

This chain joins TRBV7-8 and TRBJ1-4; 11 bases align to TRBD1. V shed 0 bases, J shed 8 bases, and the junction held 23 bases outside the gene matches. Germline assignment: CDR1 SGHVS and CDR2 FQNEAQ. The CDR3 loop spans 22 amino acids. The CDR3 nucleotides read TGTGCCAGCAGCTTAGCACTCAACGGACCGGACAGGGGGCGGGATCCGCCCGAAAAACTGTTTTTT. It specifies CASSLALNGPDRGRDPPEKLFF.

The chain recombines TRBV19 with TRBJ2-1, with TRBD1 identical over 9 bases. The CDR3 length is 13 residues. Germline CDR1 reads LNHDA; CDR2 reads SQIVND (reference sequence). V shed 3 bases and J 8 bases; nucleotides not matched to a gene: 2. The CDR3, as DNA: TGTGCCAGTAGTATTGACAGGGGGTATGAGCAGTTCTTC. It yields the protein CASSIDRGYEQFF.

The J gene is TRBJ2-7, the V gene TRBV11-2; perhaps TRBD2 as D (5 bases). Germline assignment: CDR1 SGHAT and CDR2 FQNNGV. This CDR3 has 12 residues. Trimming pared 7 bases from V and 6 bases from J, leaving 13 bases between. The CDR3 loop is CASNLPRGEQYF. CDR3 coding DNA: TGTGCCAGCAACCTACCCCGGGGCGAGCAGTACTTC.

On this clone itself: Other DNA sequences in this sample translate to the same CDR3. The CDR3: CASSLGDGTDTQYF. CDR3 nucleotides: TGTGCCAGCAGCTTAGGGGACGGCACAGATACGCAGTATTTT. J is TRBJ2-3 and V is TRBV7-2; D might be TRBD1 or TRBD2, each matching 5 bases. Germline CDR1 reads SGHTA; CDR2 reads FQGNSA. The CDR3 is 14 amino acids. V was shortened by 1 base and J by 1 base, with 6 bases between the two germline ends.

V usage is TRBV5-4 and J usage is TRBJ2-7; D ambiguous. Germline V CDR1 and CDR2: SGHNT, YYREEE (reference sequence). Trimming cost V 2 bases and J 6 bases, with 6 bases left between them. The CDR3 runs to 11 residues. The CDR3 region is CASSFLVEQYF. Here the CDR3 DNA reads TGTGCCAGCAGCTTCCTTGTCGAGCAGTACTTC.

The gene calls are TRBV5-4 and TRBJ1-1, with D maybe TRBD1 (6 bases). The CDR3 runs to 15 residues. Germline V gene sequence: CDR1 SGHNT, CDR2 YYREEE (reference sequence). Trimming cost V 1 base and J 0 bases, with 10 bases left between them. The CDR3 here is CASSLMTGLNTEAFF. CDR3 coding DNA: TGTGCCAGCAGCTTGATGACAGGCTTGAACACTGAAGCTTTCTTT.

The CDR3 reads CATSQDQGSEAFF. The CDR3 nucleotides are TGTGCCACCAGCCAAGACCAGGGGTCTGAAGCTTTCTTT. This sequence joins TRBV15 and TRBJ1-1; tentative D call: TRBD1 (6 bases). Trimming removed 5 bases at V and 6 bases at J, with 13 bases between. Germline V gene data show CDR1 as LNHNV and CDR2 as YYDKDF (reference sequence). The CDR3 has 13 amino acids. The whole variable domain, remainder taken from reference TRBV15 and TRBJ1-1, is DAMVIQNPRYQVTQFGKPVTLSCSQTLNHNVMYWYQQKSSQAPKLLFHYYDKDFNNEADTPDNFQSRRPNTSFCFLDIRSPGLGDTAMYLCATSQDQGSEAFFGQGTRLTVV.